Below, 5 T cell receptor beta chains from the same sample are listed, as sequenced in a study of Graves' ophthalmopathy and Graves' hyperthyroidism. TCR beta CDR3 amplification used RNA transcripts. A first-round RT-PCR used HTBI primers, followed by a second-round multiplex PCR. One entry per CDR3 protein results from TCRdb running MiXCR on the multiplex PCR reads. This sample has about 380,000 distinct CDR3 sequences, with 15% found just once. Sequencing input: peripheral blood. These receptor sequences come from a woman aged 18-35 years with stable Graves' hyperthyroidism.

Only a few counts were recorded for this clonotype. CDR3 region: CSARGEWGKGSYEQYF. As DNA, the CDR3 is TGCAGTGCTAGAGGCGAATGGGGCAAGGGTTCCTACGAGCAGTACTTC. The V call is TRBV20-1, the J call TRBJ2-7, with a weak D call TRBD1 (5 bases). The germline CDR1 and CDR2 sequences are DFQATT and SNEGSKA (reference sequence). Trimming left V 1 base short and J 1 base short, with 17 bases between. The CDR3 runs to 16 residues.

This clonotype was counted many times. This rearrangement joins TRBV10-3 to TRBJ1-5; perhaps TRBD1 as D (6 bases). CDR3 size: 12 residues. Trimming removed 7 bases at V and 5 bases at J, with 9 bases between. The germline V gene has CDR1 ENHRY and CDR2 SYGVKD. The CDR3 DNA reads TGTGCCATCAAACAGGGTGATCAGCCCCAGCATTTT. Encoded protein: CAIKQGDQPQHF.

This clonotype was observed at least ten times. V usage is TRBV7-2 and J usage is TRBJ1-1; no reliable D call. This CDR3 comprises 15 residues. V shed 5 bases and J shed 4 bases, with 17 bases lying between them. The germline gives CDR1 SGHTA, CDR2 FQGNSA. CDR3 amino acids: CASSDLGESRTEAFF. The CDR3 DNA sequence: TGTGCCAGCAGCGACCTCGGGGAGTCGCGCACTGAAGCTTTCTTT.

This clonotype has ten or more counts. The rearrangement uses TRBV6-1 and TRBJ1-1, with a tentative D call TRBD1 (5 bases). Germline V gene lookup returns CDR1 MNHNS and CDR2 SASEGT. The CDR3 is made up of 14 amino acids. V was cut by 6 bases and J by 0 bases, with 11 bases left in between. Written as DNA, the CDR3 is TGTGCCAGCAGGCATCAGGGAATGAACACTGAAGCTTTCTTT. This sequence encodes CASRHQGMNTEAFF.

The V and J genes are TRBV6-4 and TRBJ1-2, with D possibly matching TRBD1 (5 bases). The V and J ends lost 7 bases and 10 bases respectively, with 16 bases between them. Per germline, CDR1 MRHNA and CDR2 SNTAGT. The CDR3 covers 12 residues. CDR3 coding DNA: TGTGCCAGCAAAGACAGCCTCAATCTCTACACCTTC. Translating it yields CASKDSLNLYTF.